Following are 18 T cell receptor beta chains from one sample sequenced in a study of cytomegalovirus exposure and HLA in healthy donors (dated by TCRdb to 2016 to 2017). The library was made by the immunoSEQ multiplex PCR assay. TCRdb stores this immuneACCESS table with in-frame sequences only. Part of the clones is absent; in the studies checked, under half of the shortfall reflects unresolved V genes, and no reason is known for the rest. This sample holds about 88,000 clones; less than 90% were observed only once. About 12% of the sample lies in the top ten. Sequenced input: PBMCs. The receptors originated from a woman younger than 35 in good health and CMV-seropositive.

This chain connects TRBV19 to TRBJ1-6, with a tentative D call TRBD1 (6 bases). The CDR3 runs to 15 residues. Germline V gene data show CDR1 as LNHDA and CDR2 as SQIVND (reference sequence). V lost 3 bases, J lost 3 bases, and 9 bases lay in between. The CDR3 DNA reads as TGTGCCAGTAGTATCGAGGGGGACTATAATTCACCCCTCCACTTT. Translated, it gives CASSIEGDYNSPLHF.

This clone appeared once. The chain carries TRBV7-7 and TRBJ2-3; D possibly corresponds to TRBD2 (5 bases). The germline V gene encodes CDR1 SSHAT and CDR2 FNYEAQ (reference sequence). Trimming pared 4 bases from V and 2 bases from J, leaving 7 bases between. The CDR3 is 13 amino acids. CDR3: CASSWRLTDTQYF. CDR3 DNA sequence: TGTGCCAGCAGCTGGAGGCTCACAGATACGCAGTATTTT.

The V and J genes are TRBV5-1 and TRBJ1-5, with 7 bases identical to TRBD1. CDR3 length: 15 residues. After removal of 9 bases from V and 2 bases from J, the junction contained 11 bases not matched to a gene. Germline assignment: CDR1 SGHRS and CDR2 YFSETQ. The CDR3 region is CATGDSLDGNQPQHF. CDR3 DNA: TGCGCCACCGGGGACAGCTTGGACGGCAATCAGCCCCAGCATTTT. The entire variable domain, with the rest obtained from reference TRBV5-1 and TRBJ1-5, is as follows: KAGVTQTPRYLIKTRGQQVTLSCSPISGHRSVSWYQQTPGQGLQFLFEYFSETQRNKGNFPGRFSGRQFSNSRSEMNVSTLELGDSALYLCATGDSLDGNQPQHFGDGTRLSIL.

The gene calls are TRBV5-6 and TRBJ1-2; D gene unclear. Trimming shortened V by 2 bases and J by 6 bases, and 14 bases separated the two germline ends. Germline V lookup: CDR1 SGHDT, CDR2 YYEEEE. The length of the CDR3 is 14 residues. For the CDR3, the DNA is TGTGCCAGCAGCTTTTATATTCTTGCGGATGGCTACACCTTC. Its protein product is CASSFYILADGYTF.

The CDR3 here is CAISESIQGTYEQYF. The CDR3 DNA reads as TGTGCCATCAGTGAGTCGATACAGGGGACTTACGAGCAGTACTTC. This sequence joins TRBV10-3 and TRBJ2-7; the D gene is possibly TRBD1 (7 bases). CDR3 size: 15 residues. Germline assignment: CDR1 ENHRY and CDR2 SYGVKD. The ends were cut back, 0 bases at V and 4 bases at J, with 13 bases in the middle.

This clone was counted at least ten times. The chain combines TRBV28 with TRBJ1-2; TRBD1 is a possible D gene (5 bases). Germline values: CDR1 MDHEN, CDR2 SYDVKM. This CDR3 is built from 13 residues. V lost 6 bases to trimming and J lost 8 bases, with 16 bases between them. The CDR3: CASSRVEGSGYTF. Written as DNA, the CDR3 is TGTGCCAGCAGCCGGGTGGAGGGGTCGGGCTACACCTTC.

The V and J genes are TRBV5-3 and TRBJ2-1; TRBD2 agrees at 13 bases. TRBV5-3 is sorted into the ORF group, with uncertain function. Trimming cost V 3 bases and J 9 bases; bases outside gene matches: 3. The CDR3 has 14 residues. The CDR3 reads CARSWGLAGIEQFF. CDR3 sequence (DNA): TGTGCCAGAAGCTGGGGACTAGCGGGGATTGAGCAGTTCTTC.

The sample holds one count of this clone. The chain links TRBV28 to TRBJ1-6; TRBD1 might be the D (5 bases). Trimming took 5 bases from V and 13 from J, leaving 24 bases between them. This CDR3 has 16 residues. CDR1 is MDHEN, CDR2 SYDVKM, per germline. The CDR3 region has the DNA TGTGCCAGCAGTCCAATGCGGACATCGCCCCGTGCCCCCCTCCACTTT. Its protein is CASSPMRTSPRAPLHF.

The chain's CDR3 is CASSPRTSGGTDTQYF. In DNA, the CDR3 is TGTGCCAGCAGCCCCCGGACTAGCGGGGGGACAGATACGCAGTATTTT. The V and J genes are TRBV7-3 and TRBJ2-3; TRBD2 matches 14 bases. The CDR3 is 16 amino acids. J lost 3 bases, V lost 5 bases, and 4 bases had no gene match. In germline, CDR1 is SGHTA, CDR2 FQGTGA.

This clone was observed a handful of times. The rearrangement uses TRBV4-1 and TRBJ1-2; no reliable D call. Germline V lookup: CDR1 MGHRA, CDR2 YSYEKL. The V and J ends lost 3 bases and 0 bases respectively, with 8 bases between them. The length of the CDR3 is 14 residues. The CDR3 DNA follows: TGCGCCAGCAGCCATTTACAGTCTAACTATGGCTACACCTTC. It codes for CASSHLQSNYGYTF.

The chain recombines TRBV10-1 with TRBJ2-3, with a possible D match to TRBD2 (5 bases). Trimming cost V 6 bases and J 2 bases, with 9 bases left between them. The CDR3 runs 13 residues. Germline CDR1 WNHNN, CDR2 SYGVQD (reference sequence). CDR3 amino acids: CASRPGNTDTQYF. The CDR3 DNA is TGCGCCAGCAGACCGGGAAACACAGATACGCAGTATTTT.

This sequence joins TRBV7-6 and TRBJ2-1, with 8 bases matching TRBD1. The CDR3 consists of 15 residues. The trim removed 7 bases at V and 6 bases at J, leaving 11 bases unmatched. Germline CDR1 SGHVS, CDR2 FNYEAQ. The CDR3 DNA is TGTGCCAGCACCCAGAGATACAGGGGGTCCAATGAGCAGTTCTTC. Translating gives CASTQRYRGSNEQFF.

The chain employs TRBV7-2 and TRBJ1-5; D is unclear. The germline V gene encodes CDR1 SGHTA and CDR2 FQGNSA. V was cut by 2 bases and J by 0 bases, with 11 bases left in between. The CDR3 contains 16 residues. DNA of the CDR3: TGTGCCAGCAGCTTATGGCACAGCTTTAGCAATCAGCCCCAGCATTTT. Protein: CASSLWHSFSNQPQHF.

The chain links TRBV9 to TRBJ2-2; 7 bases line up with TRBD1. CDR1 and CDR2 (germline): SGDLS, YYNGEE. V gave up 4 bases and J gave up 4 bases; unmatched junction bases: 7. This CDR3 comprises 15 residues. CDR3 coding DNA: TGTGCCAGCAGCCCAGGGGGTCGGGGCACCGGGGAGCTGTTTTTT. It yields the protein CASSPGGRGTGELFF.

V usage is TRBV10-3 and J usage is TRBJ2-3, with 8 nucleotides matching TRBD2. The CDR3 has 15 amino acids. V dropped 11 bases and J dropped 1; count of bases not matched to a gene: 11. CDR1 ENHRY and CDR2 SYGVKD come from the germline V gene. The CDR3 sequence is CAHRGGAWGTDTQYF. DNA for the CDR3: TGTGCCCACCGGGGGGGGGCGTGGGGCACAGATACGCAGTATTTT.

The V gene is TRBV7-2, the J gene TRBJ2-3; tentatively, D is TRBD2 (5 bases). This CDR3 has 14 amino acids. V lost 0 bases and J 6 bases, leaving 10 bases between the germline ends. In germline, CDR1 is SGHTA, CDR2 FQGNSA. Written as DNA, the CDR3 is TGTGCCAGCAGCTTAGCCCTAGCTTACGATACGCAGTATTTT. Translation gives CASSLALAYDTQYF.

J is TRBJ2-3 and V is TRBV6-5, with 10 bases identical to TRBD1. The CDR3 extends over 14 amino acids. V lost 6 bases and J lost 5; bases outside the gene matches: 5. Germline V CDR1 and CDR2: MNHEY, SVGAGI. In DNA, the CDR3 is TGTGCCAGCAGATACCGGGACAGGGGAGATACGCAGTATTTT. Protein sequence: CASRYRDRGDTQYF.

The J gene is TRBJ2-7, the V gene TRBV25-1, with a tentative D call TRBD1 (5 bases). CDR1 is MGHDK, CDR2 SYGVNS, per germline. Trimming took off 2 bases at V and 3 bases at J, with 11 bases between the two ends. This CDR3 is 14 amino acids long. The CDR3 sequence: CASSERGHFYEQYF. CDR3 bases: TGTGCCAGCAGTGAAAGGGGTCACTTCTACGAGCAGTACTTC.